This TCR beta chain was documented in a study of T cell responses to AZD1222 COVID-19 vaccine. Notes on the study in general: All repertoire sampling was performed exclusively after the peak T cell response. Clonal diversity was possibly underestimated; the donors were predominantly white British and more often female.

The germline V and J ends were trimmed by 2 bases and 4 bases, with 6 bases remaining between them. The CDR3 has 13 residues. Clones were read by immunoSEQ multiplex PCR, and TCRdb kept only the in-frame ones, dropping some. The sample has around 84,000 clones; 88% are singletons. As to this clone: The antigen is unknown.

The TCR originated in an adult in good health. The chain has TRBV12-3 or TRBV12-4 and TRBJ1-5, with D uncertain. The sample consisted of peripheral blood, taken on day 0 of MenACWY control vaccination. The CDR3 sequence: CASSLMMNQPQHF. In DNA form, the CDR3 reads TGTGCCAGCAGTTTAATGATGAATCAGCCCCAGCATTTT.